The 24 T cell receptor beta chains given below trace back to one sample, sequenced in a study of cytomegalovirus exposure and HLA in healthy donors. The PCR had 60 Vbeta and 13 Jbeta primers. TCRdb's table, derived via immunoSEQ multiplex PCR, lists solely in-frame clones and lacks some. Of about 100,000 clones in the sample, 78% were seen once. Sequencing input: PBMCs. These receptors all stem from a woman in her fifties or sixties in good health and CMV-seronegative.

The chain carries TRBV4-3 and TRBJ2-2, with 8 bases matching TRBD1. This CDR3 is 19 amino acids long. CDR1 is LGHNA, CDR2 YSLEER, per germline. V was clipped by 1 base and J by 0 bases; unmatched bases: 10. As DNA, the CDR3 is TGCGCCAGCAGCCAAGTCGTTGGCAGGGGGCAAACGAACACCGGGGAGCTGTTTTTT. This translates into CASSQVVGRGQTNTGELFF.

The chain has TRBV30 and TRBJ1-2; TRBD1 aligns across 12 bases. Trimming at V came to 5 bases and at J to 7 bases, leaving 5 bases not matched to a gene. Germline V gene sequence: CDR1 GTSNPN, CDR2 SVGIG (reference sequence). The CDR3 has 13 residues. The CDR3 sequence is CAWWDRGRGGYTF. CDR3 DNA sequence: TGTGCCTGGTGGGACAGGGGGCGGGGTGGCTACACCTTC.

The chain joins TRBV7-8 to TRBJ2-7; 12 bases align to TRBD2. Germline V gene data show CDR1 as SGHVS and CDR2 as FQNEAQ. This CDR3 contains 15 residues. After removal of 7 bases from V and 5 bases from J, the junction contained 9 bases not matched to a gene. Written as DNA, the CDR3 is TGTGCCAGCACCCTCCTAGCGGGAGGGCCTAACGAGCAGTACTTC. Its translation is CASTLLAGGPNEQYF.

This clone was detected once. The gene calls are TRBV11-2 and TRBJ2-2; 9 bases match TRBD2. In germline, CDR1 is SGHAT, CDR2 FQNNGV. V lost 5 bases to trimming and J lost 6 bases; unmatched junction nucleotides: 7. CDR3 length: 15 amino acids. The CDR3: CASSRSGSFAGELFF. CDR3 bases: TGTGCCAGCAGCCGTAGCGGGAGTTTTGCCGGGGAGCTGTTTTTT. The full variable domain, with the rest looked up from reference TRBV11-2 and TRBJ2-2, is EAGVAQSPRYKIIEKRQSVAFWCNPISGHATLYWYQQILGQGPKLLIQFQNNGVVDDSQLPKDRFSAERLKGVDSTLKIQPAKLEDSAVYLCASSRSGSFAGELFFGEGSRLTVL.

V is TRBV15 and J is TRBJ2-3; D is undetermined. Germline V gene lookup returns CDR1 LNHNV and CDR2 YYDKDF (reference sequence). The CDR3 covers 13 residues. V lost 5 bases to trimming and J lost 1 base, with 7 bases between them. The CDR3 here is CATSYRGTDTQYF. The DNA for the CDR3 is TGTGCCACCAGCTACCGGGGCACAGATACGCAGTATTTT. Full variable domain (rest looked up from reference TRBV15 and TRBJ2-3): DAMVIQNPRYQVTQFGKPVTLSCSQTLNHNVMYWYQQKSSQAPKLLFHYYDKDFNNEADTPDNFQSRRPNTSFCFLDIRSPGLGDTAMYLCATSYRGTDTQYFGPGTRLTVL.

The chain is built from TRBV7-2 and TRBJ2-1; 7 nucleotides align to TRBD1. The V gene's germline CDR1 is SGHTA and CDR2 FQGNSA. This CDR3 has 15 residues. V lost 1 base and J lost 2; bases outside the gene matches: 2. CDR3 sequence: CASSLGQGPYNEQFF. Written as DNA, the CDR3 is TGTGCCAGCAGCTTAGGACAGGGCCCCTACAATGAGCAGTTCTTC.

The V and J genes are TRBV4-1 and TRBJ1-4; TRBD1 might be the D (6 bases). V lost 5 bases to trimming and J lost 8 bases, with 18 bases between them. CDR1 is MGHRA and CDR2 is YSYEKL in the germline V gene. The CDR3 consists of 15 residues. The CDR3 here is CASSYTDSSREKLFF. For the CDR3, the DNA is TGCGCCAGCAGCTATACGGACAGTTCGCGAGAAAAACTGTTTTTT.

The chain joins TRBV28 to TRBJ2-1; a weak D match, TRBD1 (5 bases). Trimming took off 5 bases at V and 0 bases at J, with 14 bases between the two ends. The CDR3 totals 16 residues. Germline values: CDR1 MDHEN, CDR2 SYDVKM. The CDR3 region is CASSGAQASSYNEQFF. The CDR3 coding sequence is TGTGCCAGCAGTGGCGCACAGGCCAGCTCCTACAATGAGCAGTTCTTC.

The genes are TRBV11-3 and TRBJ2-1; 10 bases are shared with TRBD2. Germline V gives CDR1 SGHNT, CDR2 YENEEA. The length of the CDR3 is 16 residues. V was clipped by 2 bases and J by 1 base; unmatched bases: 2. The CDR3, as DNA: TGTGCCAGCAGCTTAACTAGCGGGGTATCCTACAATGAGCAGTTCTTC. It specifies CASSLTSGVSYNEQFF.

This clone was counted a few times. The chain recombines TRBV9 with TRBJ2-1; possibly TRBD1 for D (5 bases). This CDR3 has 15 residues. Trimming pared 0 bases from V and 6 bases from J, leaving 13 bases between. The germline CDR1 and CDR2 sequences are SGDLS and YYNGEE. The CDR3 spells CASSVGTTTSNEQFF. The CDR3 nucleotides read TGTGCCAGCAGCGTAGGGACAACCACCTCCAATGAGCAGTTCTTC.

The chain carries TRBV15 and TRBJ1-5; D possibly corresponds to TRBD1 (6 bases). This CDR3 is 16 amino acids long. Germline V gives CDR1 LNHNV, CDR2 YYDKDF (reference sequence). Between the trimmed V and J ends, which lost 1 base and 4 bases, there was a span of 14 bases. For the CDR3, the DNA is TGTGCCACCAGCAGAGCCCTATTAGGGACAAATCAGCCCCAGCATTTT. It translates to CATSRALLGTNQPQHF.

This chain joins TRBV9 and TRBJ2-6; 11 bases fit TRBD2. CDR3 length: 18 residues. CDR1 is SGDLS, CDR2 YYNGEE, per germline. The V and J ends lost 2 bases and 0 bases, in that order; junction bases with no gene match: 4. In nucleotides, the CDR3 is TGTGCCAGCAGCGTCGATAGCGGGAGGGCCTCTGGGGCCAACGTCCTGACTTTC. It specifies CASSVDSGRASGANVLTF.

V gene TRBV5-4 combines with J gene TRBJ1-6; D is possibly TRBD1 (5 bases). The CDR3 covers 16 residues. Germline V gives CDR1 SGHNT, CDR2 YYREEE (reference sequence). Trimming removed 0 bases at V and 4 bases at J, with 11 bases between. The CDR3 loop reads CASSLGGGLYNSPLHF. The CDR3 DNA sequence: TGTGCCAGCAGCTTGGGGGGGGGACTTTATAATTCACCCCTCCACTTT.

The chain employs TRBV6-5 and TRBJ1-1; 8 bases are a match to TRBD1. The CDR3 contains 12 residues. The germline V gene has CDR1 MNHEY and CDR2 SVGAGI. J lost 11 bases, V lost 4 bases, and 6 bases had no gene match. CDR3 bases: TGTGCCAGCAGTTTCCAGGGGGCTGGTGCTTTCTTT. This codes for CASSFQGAGAFF.

This clone has more than one count but fewer than ten. The chain employs TRBV6-5 and TRBJ2-3; no definite D call. CDR1 is MNHEY and CDR2 is SVGAGI in the germline V gene. The CDR3 has 13 residues. V lost 0 bases and J lost 3, with 4 bases in between. CDR3: CASSYSQTDTQYF. The CDR3 nucleotides are TGTGCCAGCAGTTACTCTCAAACAGATACGCAGTATTTT.

The chain links TRBV7-7 to TRBJ2-3; a possible D gene is TRBD2 (6 bases). The V end was cut by 4 bases, the J end by 4 bases, with 21 bases between. The CDR3 extends over 17 amino acids. From germline, CDR1 is SSHAT and CDR2 FNYEAQ (reference sequence). The CDR3 loop reads CASSSGGWASASDTQYF. The CDR3 DNA is TGTGCCAGCAGCTCCGGCGGGTGGGCTAGCGCCTCAGATACGCAGTATTTT.

The V call is TRBV7-2, the J call TRBJ2-7; no reliable D call. Germline CDR1 is SGHTA and CDR2 is FQGNSA. With 1 base removed from V and 2 bases from J, the gap between germline ends came to 18 bases. The CDR3 totals 17 residues. The CDR3 reads CASSLVGSDRVTYEQYF. CDR3 DNA: TGTGCCAGCAGCTTAGTCGGGTCAGATCGGGTAACCTACGAGCAGTACTTC.

The chain uses TRBV11-2 and TRBJ2-1; 8 bases agree with TRBD1. Unmatched junction bases numbered 8, after V lost 4 bases and J lost 9 bases. CDR1 and CDR2 (germline): SGHAT, FQNNGV. The CDR3 extends over 14 amino acids. CDR3 DNA: TGTGCCAGCAGCTCCTCCGACAGGGGTGGTGAGCAGTTCTTC. Residues: CASSSSDRGGEQFF.

This chain connects TRBV5-1 to TRBJ1-1, with 7 nucleotides matching TRBD1. V lost 4 bases and J lost 5; bases outside the gene matches: 11. Germline V CDR1 and CDR2: SGHRS, YFSETQ. This CDR3 contains 15 residues. The CDR3 here is CASSGGQVGLTEAFF. Written as DNA, the CDR3 is TGCGCCAGCAGCGGCGGACAGGTAGGACTAACTGAAGCTTTCTTT.

The V call is TRBV19, the J call TRBJ2-5; TRBD2 is a possible D gene (6 bases). The ends were cut back, 4 bases at V and 2 bases at J, with 8 bases in the middle. Germline V lookup: CDR1 LNHDA, CDR2 SQIVND (reference sequence). The CDR3 loop spans 13 amino acids. CDR3 bases: TGTGCCAGTAGTACGGGGACTCAAGAGACCCAGTACTTC. It encodes CASSTGTQETQYF.

This rearrangement joins TRBV4-3 to TRBJ2-4, with TRBD2 as a possible D gene (6 bases). The V gene's germline CDR1 is LGHNA and CDR2 YSLEER. This CDR3 contains 16 residues. V was clipped by 0 bases and J by 7 bases, with 16 bases between them. CDR3 nucleotide sequence: TGCGCCAGCAGCCAAGATTGGAGGGTCCTAGGGAACATTCAGTACTTC. Protein: CASSQDWRVLGNIQYF.

The rearrangement uses TRBV7-9 and TRBJ2-7; the D gene is possibly TRBD2 (5 bases). V was clipped by 3 bases and J by 2 bases, with 11 bases between them. The CDR3 has 14 amino acids. Germline CDR1 SEHNR, CDR2 FQNEAQ (reference sequence). CDR3: CASSFPGSTYEQYF. The CDR3 DNA reads TGTGCCAGCAGCTTCCCGGGATCAACCTACGAGCAGTACTTC.

The chain links TRBV7-8 to TRBJ1-1, with 7 nucleotides matching TRBD1. The CDR3 totals 13 residues. Germline V gene sequence: CDR1 SGHVS, CDR2 FQNEAQ. J was trimmed by 4 bases and V by 4 bases; bases with no gene match: 3. CDR3 in DNA: TGTGCCAGCAGCTGGGGACAGATCACTGAAGCTTTCTTT. Its protein is CASSWGQITEAFF.

J is TRBJ2-1 and V is TRBV27; the match to TRBD2 covers 10 bases. V shed 4 bases and J 7 bases; nucleotides not matched to a gene: 10. Germline values: CDR1 MNHEY, CDR2 SMNVEV (reference sequence). The CDR3 has 16 amino acids. The CDR3 loop reads CASSSRYSGGSNEQFF. The CDR3 DNA sequence: TGTGCCAGCAGTTCCCGATATAGCGGGGGGAGTAATGAGCAGTTCTTC.